The 30 T cell receptor beta chains given below trace back to one sample, sequenced in a study of PD-L1 blockade in urothelial cancer. The time point was: pretreatment peripheral blood. Some clones are missing from TCRdb's copy, which holds only in-frame ones; the method was immunoSEQ multiplex PCR. This table has 130,000 or so clones, approximately 88% appearing once. The source was PBMCs, collected around atezolizumab (anti-PD-L1) treatment. These receptors originate from a man between 45 and 60 years old with urothelial cancer.

This chain connects TRBV9 to TRBJ1-1, with D perhaps matching TRBD1 (5 bases). Germline V gene lookup returns CDR1 SGDLS and CDR2 YYNGEE. Trimming cost V 0 bases and J 1 base, with 16 bases left between them. This CDR3 has 17 residues. This CDR3 reads CASSVGDLGLGNTEAFF. DNA for the CDR3: TGTGCCAGCAGCGTAGGGGACTTGGGGCTGGGGAACACTGAAGCTTTCTTT. Full variable domain (rest looked up from reference TRBV9 and TRBJ1-1): DSGVTQTPKHLITATGQRVTLRCSPRSGDLSVYWYQQSLDQGLQFLIQYYNGEERAKGNILERFSAQQFPDLHSELNLSSLELGDSALYFCASSVGDLGLGNTEAFFGQGTRLTVV.

V usage is TRBV19 and J usage is TRBJ1-5; TRBD1 aligns across 9 bases. Germline V gene data show CDR1 as LNHDA and CDR2 as SQIVND (reference sequence). J gave up 4 bases and V 3 bases, and 7 bases lay outside the gene matches. This CDR3 region has 16 residues. CDR3: CASSIDRGIGNQPQHF. In DNA, the CDR3 is TGTGCCAGTAGTATCGACAGGGGGATCGGGAATCAGCCCCAGCATTTT.

There are a few counts of this clone. This CDR3 is CASSLGTGASNQPQHF. CDR3 bases: TGCGCCAGCAGCTTGGGGACAGGGGCTTCAAATCAGCCCCAGCATTTT. V and J are TRBV5-1 and TRBJ1-5; 9 nucleotides line up with TRBD1. The CDR3 has 16 amino acids. V was pared by 0 bases and J by 4 bases, with 5 bases of the junction left unmatched. Germline V lookup: CDR1 SGHRS, CDR2 YFSETQ.

The chain links TRBV5-1 to TRBJ2-3; 8 bases line up with TRBD2. The CDR3 totals 17 residues. V dropped 4 bases and J dropped 0; count of bases not matched to a gene: 10. CDR1 and CDR2 from the germline V gene are SGHRS and YFSETQ. CDR3 protein: CASSPRPSGSSTDTQYF. CDR3 DNA sequence: TGCGCCAGCAGCCCCCGCCCCAGCGGGAGTAGCACAGATACGCAGTATTTT.

The gene calls are TRBV20-1 and TRBJ1-2, with D hard to call. The germline CDR1 and CDR2 sequences are DFQATT and SNEGSKA (reference sequence). The CDR3 totals 9 residues. Deletions cut 4 bases from V and 7 bases from J, with 4 bases between. The DNA of the CDR3 is TGCAGTGCTAATAGTGGCTACACCTTC. Protein sequence: CSANSGYTF.

The CDR3 coding sequence is TGTGCCAGCAGCTCAATAGCGGGAGGGATGGACATTCAGTACTTC. It translates to CASSSIAGGMDIQYF. The J gene is TRBJ2-4, the V gene TRBV7-3; 11 bases fit TRBD2. The germline CDR1 and CDR2 sequences are SGHTA and FQGTGA. This CDR3 spans 15 amino acids. The trim removed 4 bases at V and 8 bases at J, leaving 7 bases unmatched.

This chain connects TRBV5-4 to TRBJ2-3; 9 bases are a match to TRBD2. The trim removed 7 bases at V and 5 bases at J, leaving 11 bases unmatched. The germline V gene encodes CDR1 SGHNT and CDR2 YYREEE (reference sequence). The CDR3 loop spans 15 amino acids. The DNA for the CDR3 is TGTGCCAGCGCGCAGACTAGCGGAAGGGGAGATACGCAGTATTTT. It codes for CASAQTSGRGDTQYF.

The V and J genes are TRBV5-8 and TRBJ2-4; TRBD2 might be the D (5 bases). This CDR3 is built from 15 residues. V was shortened by 5 bases and J by 3 bases, with 15 bases between the two germline ends. CDR1 is SGHTS and CDR2 is YDEGEE in the germline V gene. The CDR3 here is CASSPTTRVKNIQYF. The DNA of the CDR3 is TGTGCCAGCAGTCCTACTACTAGAGTCAAAAACATTCAGTACTTC.

The chain has TRBV19 and TRBJ2-7; a weak D match, TRBD2 (5 bases). Germline-derived CDR1 and CDR2 are LNHDA and SQIVND (reference sequence). This CDR3 is 14 amino acids long. Trimming took 4 bases from V and 3 from J, leaving 13 bases between them. CDR3 DNA sequence: TGTGCCAGTAGTACGGCGGGCAAGATCTACGAGCAGTACTTC. Protein: CASSTAGKIYEQYF.

The rearrangement uses TRBV13 and TRBJ2-2, with D perhaps TRBD2 (6 bases). V was shortened by 7 bases and J by 3 bases, with 15 bases between the two germline ends. CDR1 and CDR2 (germline): PRHDT, FYEKMQ (reference sequence). The length of the CDR3 is 15 residues. The CDR3 reads CASNPRGKDTGELFF. The CDR3 coding sequence is TGTGCCAGCAATCCTCGGGGGAAGGACACCGGGGAGCTGTTTTTT.

The J gene is TRBJ2-1, the V gene TRBV9; TRBD2 agrees at 8 bases. V was clipped by 7 bases and J by 9 bases; unmatched bases: 18. The CDR3 covers 16 residues. Germline-derived CDR1 and CDR2 are SGDLS and YYNGEE. The CDR3, as DNA: TGTGCCAGCGGCCGCGAACGGGGGGGAGGGCCTTTTGAGCAGTTCTTC. Translation: CASGRERGGGPFEQFF.

This clone has just one count. V gene TRBV9 combines with J gene TRBJ2-5, with TRBD1 as a possible D gene (7 bases). V dropped 3 bases and J dropped 3 bases, with 15 bases sitting between them. The CDR3 runs 15 residues. Per the germline V gene, CDR1 is SGDLS and CDR2 is YYNGEE. CDR3 region: CASSAQGGGKETQYF. The CDR3 nucleotides read TGTGCCAGCAGCGCCCAGGGGGGCGGGAAAGAGACCCAGTACTTC.

This clone was seen a single time. V and J are TRBV7-2 and TRBJ2-7, with 7 bases identical to TRBD2. With 4 bases clipped from V and 4 bases from J, the junction kept 10 bases outside the gene matches. CDR3 length: 15 amino acids. In germline, CDR1 is SGHTA, CDR2 FQGNSA. The CDR3, as DNA: TGTGCCAGCAGCTCCCGGGCGGCGGGAGTATACGAGCAGTACTTC. Its protein product is CASSSRAAGVYEQYF.

This clone is a singleton in its sample. The gene calls are TRBV9 and TRBJ1-4; 11 positions match TRBD1. J lost 8 bases, V lost 3 bases, and 9 bases had no gene match. Germline V gene data show CDR1 as SGDLS and CDR2 as YYNGEE. The CDR3 runs 16 residues. The CDR3 DNA reads TGTGCCAGCAGCGCCGGACAGGGGGCTATGGGGGAAAAACTGTTTTTT. Its translation is CASSAGQGAMGEKLFF.

The genes are TRBV6-5 and TRBJ1-1; TRBD1 matches 7 bases. The CDR3 is 14 amino acids. Trimming took 6 bases from V and 2 from J; bases not matched to a gene: 6. From germline, CDR1 is MNHEY and CDR2 SVGAGI. The CDR3 nucleotides read TGTGCCAGCAGAGCCGGGACAGCTAACACTGAAGCTTTCTTT. Protein sequence: CASRAGTANTEAFF.

V is TRBV6-6 and J is TRBJ2-3; 10 positions agree with TRBD2. The CDR3 covers 14 residues. V shed 6 bases, J shed 3 bases, and the junction held 3 bases outside the gene matches. CDR1 and CDR2 (germline): MNHNY, SVGAGI (reference sequence). As DNA, the CDR3 is TGTGCCAGCAGAAAGACTAGCGGGACAGATACGCAGTATTTT. Its translation is CASRKTSGTDTQYF.

The rearrangement uses TRBV30 and TRBJ2-7, with a possible D match to TRBD1 (6 bases). Trimming pared 2 bases from V and 5 bases from J, leaving 10 bases between. In germline, CDR1 is GTSNPN, CDR2 SVGIG (reference sequence). The CDR3 is 12 residues long. The CDR3 loop is CAWSRQGNEQYF. CDR3 bases: TGTGCCTGGAGTCGGCAGGGGAACGAGCAGTACTTC.

V gene TRBV18 combines with J gene TRBJ1-1; unclear D gene. V shed 4 bases and J shed 3 bases, with 9 bases lying between them. The CDR3 is 13 amino acids. Germline values: CDR1 KGHSH, CDR2 LQKENI. This CDR3 is CASSQAPDTEAFF. The CDR3 DNA reads TGTGCCAGCTCACAAGCGCCGGACACTGAAGCTTTCTTT.

This clone was counted between two and nine times. The V call is TRBV7-3, the J call TRBJ2-5; tentatively, D is TRBD2 (6 bases). V was cut by 2 bases and J by 4 bases, with 11 bases left in between. Germline CDR1 is SGHTA and CDR2 is FQGTGA. The CDR3 totals 14 residues. CDR3 in amino acids: CASSLLGGIETQYF. The CDR3 DNA is TGTGCCAGCAGCTTATTAGGCGGGATAGAGACCCAGTACTTC.

The J gene is TRBJ2-1, the V gene TRBV7-3; unclear D gene. This CDR3 region has 11 residues. CDR1 and CDR2 (germline): SGHTA, FQGTGA. V lost 5 bases and J lost 10, with 9 bases in between. The chain's CDR3 is CASSNYGEQFF. CDR3 nucleotides: TGTGCCAGCAGCAACTACGGAGAGCAGTTCTTC.

The table lists this clone with a count of one. V gene TRBV11-2 combines with J gene TRBJ1-1, with 7 bases identical to TRBD1. V lost 3 bases to trimming and J lost 11 bases; unmatched junction nucleotides: 9. Germline CDR1 is SGHAT and CDR2 is FQNNGV. The CDR3 totals 13 residues. CDR3 coding DNA: TGTGCCAGCAGCTTTGGACAGGCTGGTCGGGCTTTCTTT. It is translated as CASSFGQAGRAFF.

The rearrangement uses TRBV5-1 and TRBJ2-3, with 7 bases matching TRBD1. V trimming: 5 bases; J trimming: 2 bases; junction bases outside the gene matches: 17. This CDR3 region has 18 residues. Per germline, CDR1 SGHRS and CDR2 YFSETQ. The CDR3 loop reads CASRNKGARALSTDTQYF. The CDR3 DNA reads as TGCGCCAGCAGAAATAAGGGGGCTAGGGCTCTATCCACAGATACGCAGTATTTT.

The chain is built from TRBV28 and TRBJ1-2; 11 bases line up with TRBD1. Trimming removed 8 bases from V and 8 bases from J; junction bases left unmatched: 7. This CDR3 contains 13 residues. Per the germline V gene, CDR1 is MDHEN and CDR2 is SYDVKM. As DNA, the CDR3 is TGTGCCAGCGGCCGGGACAGGGGGGGAGGCTACACCTTC. Translated, it gives CASGRDRGGGYTF.

This clone showed up just once. This sequence joins TRBV5-8 and TRBJ1-1; D perhaps matches TRBD1 (6 bases). V shed 2 bases and J shed 4 bases, with 12 bases lying between them. The CDR3 loop spans 14 amino acids. Germline V lookup: CDR1 SGHTS, CDR2 YDEGEE. CDR3 in DNA: TGTGCCAGCAGCTTTGGGTTAGGGGGCACTGAAGCTTTCTTT. Protein product: CASSFGLGGTEAFF.

The chain combines TRBV6-4 with TRBJ1-5, with 7 bases aligning to TRBD1. V shed 6 bases and J 4 bases; nucleotides not matched to a gene: 12. From germline, CDR1 is MRHNA and CDR2 SNTAGT. This CDR3 is built from 16 residues. CDR3 protein: CASSRTLTGTNQPQHF. The CDR3 DNA reads as TGTGCCAGCAGCAGAACTTTGACAGGGACGAATCAGCCCCAGCATTTT.

The genes are TRBV7-8 and TRBJ2-7, with TRBD2 matching 14 bases. The CDR3 spans 14 residues. The V gene's germline CDR1 is SGHVS and CDR2 FQNEAQ. V lost 5 bases to trimming and J lost 7 bases; unmatched junction nucleotides: 4. DNA for the CDR3: TGTGCCAGCAGCCCACGGACTAGCGGGGGGGAGCAGTACTTC. Protein product: CASSPRTSGGEQYF.

The V and J genes are TRBV9 and TRBJ1-2, with TRBD1 identical over 10 bases. This CDR3 is 16 amino acids long. The ends lost 6 bases at V and 5 bases at J; junction bases unmatched: 13. Germline values: CDR1 SGDLS, CDR2 YYNGEE. The CDR3 spells CASNRPGQGWRYGYTF. The CDR3, as DNA: TGTGCCAGCAACCGACCGGGACAGGGGTGGAGGTATGGCTACACCTTC.

V gene TRBV29-1 combines with J gene TRBJ1-2; 7 bases are a match to TRBD1. V dropped 7 bases and J dropped 5; count of bases not matched to a gene: 10. From germline, CDR1 is SQVTM and CDR2 ANQGSEA. The CDR3 totals 13 residues. The CDR3 nucleotides read TGCAGCGCCACCGGGACAGCCGAATATGGCTACACCTTC. Translation: CSATGTAEYGYTF.

The chain employs TRBV27 and TRBJ2-7; maybe TRBD1 (6 bases). Germline CDR1 is MNHEY and CDR2 is SMNVEV (reference sequence). V dropped 3 bases and J dropped 4 bases, with 31 bases sitting between them. This CDR3 region has 20 residues. The CDR3 DNA sequence: TGTGCCAGCAGTTTTCGGAAGACCGGGACAAGCTTGAGTGGATTATACGAGCAGTACTTC. This sequence encodes CASSFRKTGTSLSGLYEQYF.

The rearrangement joins TRBV18 to TRBJ1-5, with 8 bases fitting TRBD1. V shed 4 bases and J 2 bases; nucleotides not matched to a gene: 7. The V gene's germline CDR1 is KGHSH and CDR2 LQKENI. This CDR3 is built from 16 residues. For the CDR3, the DNA is TGTGCCAGCTCACAAACAGGGGGAGGACGCAATCAGCCCCAGCATTTT. Residues: CASSQTGGGRNQPQHF.